This T cell receptor (beta chain) was observed in a study of T cells in Graves' hyperthyroidism and ophthalmopathy. Study-wide findings and caveats: Expanded thyroid clonotypes (above 0.001) were mostly also found in blood. It was a median around 6 months before onset that the model predicted ophthalmopathy.

Clinical symptoms, serum thyroxine, TRAb, thyroid ultrasound and orbital computed tomography established diagnosis. The CDR3 covers 15 residues. Trimming took 1 base from V and 4 from J; bases not matched to a gene: 2. CDR1 and CDR2 from the germline V gene are SGHTA and FQGNSA. Researchers took RNA transcripts and amplified the TCR beta CDR3 regions from them. Researchers ran a first-round RT-PCR on the TCR CDR3 using the HTBI primer set. Using its own MiXCR run on the multiplex PCR reads, TCRdb lists one record per CDR3 protein. The sample yields hundreds of thousands of distinct CDR3 sequences, approximately 13% seen once. The sample holds many counts of this clonotype. Its antigen is unidentified.

The receptor was derived from a woman aged 25 to 39 with Graves' hyperthyroidism. The chain links TRBV7-2 to TRBJ2-2; TRBD1 aligns across 8 bases. Sequences were obtained from blood. The CDR3 protein is CASSLGGQATGELFF. The CDR3 DNA reads TGTGCCAGCAGCTTAGGGGGACAGGCCACCGGGGAGCTGTTTTTT.